These T cell receptor beta chains were read from a single sample in a study of Ad26.COV2.S vaccination and SARS-CoV-2 variants. Profiled with immunoSEQ multiplex PCR; TCRdb holds only in-frame clones, not every one. Among roughly 390,000 clones listed, roughly nine tenths were seen once. Sequencing was performed on peripheral blood, taken in a trial of Ad26.COV2.S vaccine versus placebo. Source of these receptors: a person between 18 and 59 years old who received the Ad26.COV2.S COVID-19 vaccine or a placebo. Each CDR3 is given with its conserved first and last residue. Fields, in order: clone size, J gene, D gene, V gene, CDR3 protein, CDR3 DNA. D genes are given only for firm matches. Size values are once, few and many counts, or a class for expanded clones, and some rows have none.

>-|TRBJ1-2|-|TRBV6-5
CASSSTGAKYGYTF
TGTGCCAGCAGTTCTACCGGGGCGAAGTATGGCTACACCTTC
>-|TRBJ1-2|TRBD1|TRBV4-1
CASSHPRGQMNGYTF
TGCGCCAGCAGCCACCCTAGGGGACAGATGAATGGCTACACCTTC
>once|TRBJ2-6|-|TRBV10-3
CAISPEGTGANVLTF
TGTGCCATCAGTCCGGAGGGAACTGGGGCCAACGTCCTGACTTTC
>-|TRBJ1-6|-|TRBV13
CASSASDGTYSPLHF
TGTGCCAGCAGCGCGTCGGATGGAACGTATTCACCCCTCCACTTT
>-|TRBJ1-5|-|TRBV5-8
CASSIDRHNQPQHF
TGTGCCAGCAGCATAGACAGACACAATCAGCCCCAGCATTTT
>-|TRBJ1-2|-|TRBV5-1
CASSDIYSDGYTF
TGCGCCAGCAGCGATATCTACAGTGATGGCTACACCTTC
>-|TRBJ2-7|-|TRBV11-2
CASSLAGRNEQYF
TGTGCCAGCAGCTTAGCTGGTAGAAACGAGCAGTACTTC
>-|TRBJ2-2|TRBD1|TRBV3-1/TRBV3-2
CASSQMTGGLTGELFF
TGTGCCAGCAGCCAAATGACAGGGGGCCTTACCGGGGAGCTGTTTTTT
>-|TRBJ2-3|-|TRBV5-4
CASSLGPGAPTDTQYF
TGTGCCAGCAGCCTTGGCCCGGGGGCACCCACAGATACGCAGTATTTT
>-|TRBJ1-6|-|TRBV6-1
CASSALRGRGNSPLHF
TGTGCCAGCAGTGCTCTCCGAGGAAGGGGTAATTCACCCCTCCACTTT
>-|TRBJ1-2|-|TRBV27
CASSLNPWGADYGYTF
TGTGCCAGCAGTTTAAACCCATGGGGGGCTGACTATGGCTACACCTTC
>-|TRBJ2-5|-|TRBV25-1
CASSETLQETQYF
TGTGCCAGCAGTGAAACCCTTCAAGAGACCCAGTACTTC
>-|TRBJ1-1|-|TRBV5-1
CASSLVGPMNTEAFF
TGCGCCAGCAGCTTGGTGGGCCCTATGAACACTGAAGCTTTCTTT
>-|TRBJ1-4|TRBD1|TRBV2
CASSASTGGGVKLFF
TGTGCCAGCAGCGCCTCCACAGGGGGAGGCGTAAAACTGTTTTTT
>-|TRBJ2-3|-|TRBV29-1
CSGGGDTQYF
TGCAGCGGTGGCGGAGATACGCAGTATTTT
>-|TRBJ2-1|-|TRBV5-1
CASSLAEGEQFF
TGCGCCAGCAGCTTGGCGGAGGGGGAGCAGTTCTTC
>-|TRBJ1-1|-|TRBV19
CASVHGGDTEAFF
TGTGCCAGTGTGCACGGGGGTGACACTGAAGCTTTCTTT
>once|TRBJ2-3|-|TRBV4-1
CASSQVGSSSDTQYF
TGCGCCAGCAGCCAAGTAGGCAGCAGTTCAGATACGCAGTATTTT
>-|TRBJ2-2|-|TRBV6-5
CASSERGTAGELFF
TGTGCCAGCTCCGAAAGGGGTACGGCCGGGGAGCTGTTTTTT
>-|TRBJ2-3|TRBD2|TRBV10-3
CAIRAGGADTQYF
TGTGCCATCAGGGCGGGGGGGGCAGATACGCAGTATTTT
>-|TRBJ1-2|TRBD1|TRBV6-5
CASEPGTGNYGYTF
TGTGCCAGCGAACCTGGGACAGGGAACTATGGCTACACCTTC
>once|TRBJ2-3|-|TRBV4-1
CASSPDKYTQYF
TGCGCCAGCAGCCCGGACAAGTATACGCAGTATTTT
>once|TRBJ2-2|-|TRBV6-2/TRBV6-3
CASSYLGGTGELFF
TGTGCCAGCAGTTACTTAGGGGGCACCGGGGAGCTGTTTTTT
>-|TRBJ2-2|TRBD2|TRBV27
CASRLGGVWYTGELFF
TGTGCCAGCAGGCTGGGAGGGGTTTGGTACACCGGGGAGCTGTTTTTT
>-|TRBJ2-1|-|TRBV9
CASSIGRLNEQFF
TGTGCCAGCAGCATCGGACGGCTCAATGAGCAGTTCTTC
>once|TRBJ1-6|-|TRBV19
CASSTTGAYNSPLHF
TGTGCCAGTAGTACGACAGGTGCCTATAATTCACCCCTCCACTTT
>-|TRBJ2-1|-|TRBV5-4
CASSLAGRNEQFF
TGTGCCAGCAGCTTGGCCGGGAGAAATGAGCAGTTCTTC
>-|TRBJ2-6|TRBD1|TRBV19
CASTVKFKAKGAGSTGANVLTF
TGTGCCAGTACGGTAAAATTCAAAGCAAAGGGGGCGGGTAGTACTGGGGCCAACGTCCTGACTTTC
>once|TRBJ2-3|TRBD2|TRBV19
CASAPGGLWYSTDTQYF
TGTGCCAGTGCGCCCGGGGGGTTATGGTATAGCACAGATACGCAGTATTTT
>-|TRBJ2-2|-|TRBV11-2
CASSLFTGELFF
TGTGCCAGCAGCTTATTTACCGGGGAGCTGTTTTTT
>-|TRBJ1-5|-|TRBV12-5
CASDLRGGGNQPQHF
TGTGCTAGTGACCTGAGGGGAGGCGGCAATCAGCCCCAGCATTTT
>-|TRBJ1-2|-|TRBV5-1
CASSSPDLNYGYTF
TGCGCCAGCAGCTCCCCGGATCTAAACTATGGCTACACCTTC
>-|TRBJ1-5|TRBD1|TRBV7-9
CASSPGSRGLVQPQHF
TGTGCCAGCAGTCCTGGGTCCAGGGGGCTCGTTCAGCCCCAGCATTTT
>once|TRBJ1-5|-|TRBV5-6
CASSLGGGINQPQHF
TGTGCCAGCAGCCTTGGCGGGGGTATTAATCAGCCCCAGCATTTT
>-|TRBJ2-3|TRBD2|TRBV27
CASSSFPYLAESTDTQYF
TGTGCCAGCAGTTCCTTCCCTTACCTAGCGGAGTCCACAGATACGCAGTATTTT